A single sample gave rise to the 21 T cell receptor beta chains below, sequenced in a study of blood T cell repertoires in COVID-19. The assay was immunoSEQ multiplex PCR, and TCRdb's table has in-frame clones only and misses some. The sample holds fewer than 350,000 clones, roughly 90% seen once. The sequencing sample was made of PBMCs or T cells enriched from blood (not recorded which). Receptor source: a woman in her thirties who had been exposed to COVID-19.

The rearrangement links TRBV10-3 to TRBJ1-2; 9 nucleotides match TRBD1. Per germline, CDR1 ENHRY and CDR2 SYGVKD. This CDR3 has 19 amino acids. J gave up 8 bases and V 0 bases, and 19 bases lay outside the gene matches. CDR3 DNA: TGTGCCATCAGTGAGTCCCCCCTGGGGGGACAGGGCTCGTTGGGAGGCTACACCTTC. Amino acids: CAISESPLGGQGSLGGYTF.

The DNA for the CDR3 is TGTGCCAGCAGCAACAGGGGGCAGCCCCAGCATTTT. It yields the protein CASSNRGQPQHF. The rearrangement links TRBV2 to TRBJ1-5, with 8 bases matching TRBD1. CDR1 and CDR2 (germline): SNHLY, FYNNEI. The CDR3 totals 12 residues. V was clipped by 6 bases and J by 7 bases; unmatched bases: 2.

This clone turned up a few times. The chain links TRBV7-6 to TRBJ1-6; weak D call: TRBD1 (5 bases). The CDR3 extends over 19 amino acids. V was shortened by 5 bases and J by 5 bases, with 25 bases between the two germline ends. Germline V gene data show CDR1 as SGHVS and CDR2 as FNYEAQ. The CDR3 sequence: CASSRLPGGTGSNNSPLHF. DNA for the CDR3: TGTGCCAGCAGCCGGCTACCGGGGGGGACCGGGTCGAATAATTCACCCCTCCACTTT.

This clone is a singleton in its sample. The genes are TRBV7-8 and TRBJ1-2; D gene uncertain. The CDR3 is 13 amino acids. V was shortened by 4 bases and J by 8 bases, with 14 bases between the two germline ends. In germline, CDR1 is SGHVS, CDR2 FQNEAQ. For the CDR3, the DNA is TGTGCCAGCAGCTACAGCCCAACTGGGGGCTACACCTTC. Residues: CASSYSPTGGYTF.

This rearrangement joins TRBV6-5 to TRBJ1-5; the D gene is possibly TRBD1 (5 bases). The V and J ends lost 5 bases and 8 bases respectively, with 19 bases between them. CDR3 length: 15 residues. Germline values: CDR1 MNHEY, CDR2 SVGAGI. The CDR3 is CASSRGPLPDKPQHF. In DNA form, the CDR3 reads TGTGCCAGCAGTAGGGGCCCTCTCCCTGACAAGCCCCAGCATTTT.

The sample holds one count of this clone. J is TRBJ1-2 and V is TRBV6-5; D remains ambiguous. V lost 6 bases and J lost 5, with 13 bases in between. Per the germline V gene, CDR1 is MNHEY and CDR2 is SVGAGI. CDR3 length equals 13 residues. The CDR3 is CASSVRMTYGYTF. In nucleotides, the CDR3 is TGTGCCAGCAGCGTAAGGATGACATATGGCTACACCTTC.

The CDR3 nucleotides are TGTGCCAGCAGCCATTCATCGGGAAGCGGAAACACCATATATTTT. It specifies CASSHSSGSGNTIYF. The chain is built from TRBV7-9 and TRBJ1-3; unclear D gene. The V end was cut by 5 bases, the J end by 4 bases, with 15 bases between. The CDR3 contains 15 residues. The V gene's germline CDR1 is SEHNR and CDR2 FQNEAQ (reference sequence).

The sample holds a few counts of this clone. The genes are TRBV19 and TRBJ1-1; TRBD1 is a possible D gene (6 bases). In germline, CDR1 is LNHDA, CDR2 SQIVND (reference sequence). The CDR3 sequence is 13 residues long. V lost 3 bases to trimming and J lost 8 bases, with 13 bases between them. In DNA, the CDR3 is TGTGCCAGTAGTATCCAGGGGCTGGAGGAAGCTTTCTTT. Its translation is CASSIQGLEEAFF.

This clone has just one count. V gene TRBV6-5 combines with J gene TRBJ1-5, with D uncertain. V was pared by 2 bases and J by 4 bases, with 6 bases between. Germline CDR1 is MNHEY and CDR2 is SVGAGI. The CDR3 is 13 amino acids. The CDR3 spells CASSYHENQPQHF. The CDR3 bases are TGTGCCAGCAGTTACCACGAGAATCAGCCCCAGCATTTT.

This clone was seen only a few times. The CDR3 here is CSASPWTGRTEAFF. CDR3 DNA: TGCAGCGCTAGCCCCTGGACAGGGAGGACTGAAGCTTTCTTT. This chain uses TRBV29-1 with TRBJ1-1; TRBD1 aligns across 8 bases. This CDR3 has 14 amino acids. Trimming took 7 bases from V and 5 from J; bases not matched to a gene: 12. Germline loops: CDR1 SQVTM, CDR2 ANQGSEA.

This clone was recorded a few times. The chain employs TRBV28 and TRBJ1-2; D possibly corresponds to TRBD1 (5 bases). From germline, CDR1 is MDHEN and CDR2 SYDVKM. The CDR3 totals 14 residues. Trimming removed 6 bases from V and 6 bases from J, with 17 bases in between. This chain's CDR3 is CASRTPRGNHGYTF. The CDR3 coding sequence is TGTGCCAGCAGGACTCCTCGGGGGAACCATGGCTACACCTTC.

V gene TRBV18 combines with J gene TRBJ2-4; 8 bases map to TRBD2. Looked up from germline, CDR1 is KGHSH and CDR2 is LQKENI. CDR3 length: 17 residues. Trimming cost V 3 bases and J 2 bases; bases outside gene matches: 9. As DNA, the CDR3 is TGTGCCAGCTCACCTCAGGTAGCGGGGACTACCAAAAACATTCAGTACTTC. This gives the protein CASSPQVAGTTKNIQYF.

The chain employs TRBV24-1 and TRBJ2-5, with 7 bases that match TRBD2. V gave up 9 bases and J gave up 1 base; unmatched junction bases: 4. The germline gives CDR1 KGHDR, CDR2 SFDVKD. CDR3 size: 13 residues. The CDR3 here is CATRGDSQETQYF. CDR3 in DNA: TGTGCCACCCGGGGGGACTCCCAAGAGACCCAGTACTTC.

This rearrangement joins TRBV5-4 to TRBJ1-4, with a possible D match to TRBD1 (5 bases). Germline CDR1 and CDR2: SGHNT and YYREEE (reference sequence). The CDR3 loop spans 15 amino acids. The V and J ends lost 4 bases and 7 bases respectively, with 17 bases between them. In DNA form, the CDR3 reads TGTGCCAGCAGCGTGAATGTGGGGGGTGGTGAAAAACTGTTTTTT. Its translation is CASSVNVGGGEKLFF.

This chain joins TRBV5-1 and TRBJ2-1, with D perhaps matching TRBD2 (6 bases). Germline loops: CDR1 SGHRS, CDR2 YFSETQ. The length of the CDR3 is 16 residues. V was pared by 0 bases and J by 3 bases, with 13 bases between. The CDR3 is CASSLGLTGVYNEQFF. Written as DNA, the CDR3 is TGCGCCAGCAGCTTGGGCCTTACGGGAGTCTACAATGAGCAGTTCTTC.

V and J are TRBV29-1 and TRBJ1-4; 8 nucleotides agree with TRBD1. The germline V gene has CDR1 SQVTM and CDR2 ANQGSEA. The length of the CDR3 is 12 residues. V shed 7 bases and J 6 bases; nucleotides not matched to a gene: 4. DNA for the CDR3: TGCAGCGGCGGACAGGGAGATGAAAAACTGTTTTTT. Protein sequence: CSGGQGDEKLFF.

The J gene is TRBJ2-1, the V gene TRBV18; 14 bases are a match to TRBD2. The germline V gene has CDR1 KGHSH and CDR2 LQKENI. The ends lost 6 bases at V and 7 bases at J; junction bases unmatched: 8. This CDR3 region has 16 residues. The CDR3 loop is CASSRSGTSGSNEQFF. In DNA, the CDR3 is TGTGCCAGCTCGCGATCCGGGACTAGCGGGAGTAATGAGCAGTTCTTC.

This rearrangement joins TRBV5-1 to TRBJ1-5, with D maybe TRBD1 (5 bases). Deletions cut 3 bases from V and 1 base from J, with 11 bases between. Germline V lookup: CDR1 SGHRS, CDR2 YFSETQ. This CDR3 has 15 residues. The CDR3 coding sequence is TGCGCCAGCAGCTCCACGGGGGACAGCAATCAGCCCCAGCATTTT. Protein product: CASSSTGDSNQPQHF.

The J gene is TRBJ2-1, the V gene TRBV11-3; TRBD2 agrees at 14 bases. The CDR3 is 16 amino acids. Germline trimming cut 4 bases from V and 8 bases from J; bases unmatched to any gene: 7. In germline, CDR1 is SGHNT, CDR2 YENEEA. The CDR3 DNA follows: TGTGCCAGCAGCTCAGTCGCGACTAGCGGGAGGGATGAGCAGTTCTTC. This gives the protein CASSSVATSGRDEQFF.

The V and J genes are TRBV10-3 and TRBJ2-1; 15 bases align to TRBD2. The CDR3 extends over 21 amino acids. The V gene end was trimmed by 4 bases and the J gene end by 0 bases; junction bases not matched to a gene: 13. CDR1 ENHRY and CDR2 SYGVKD come from the germline V gene. DNA for the CDR3: TGTGCCATCAGTGTAGAACCGGGACTAGCGGGAGGTCCTAACTCCTACAATGAGCAGTTCTTC. This translates into CAISVEPGLAGGPNSYNEQFF.

The chain links TRBV3-1 (or the pseudogene TRBV3-2) to TRBJ1-6; no clear D. CDR1 LGHDT and CDR2 YNNKEL come from the germline V gene (reference sequence). Deletions cut 0 bases from V and 11 bases from J, with 8 bases between. The CDR3 extends over 13 amino acids. CDR3 protein: CASSQDSIPPLHF. CDR3 bases: TGTGCCAGCAGCCAAGATTCAATCCCACCCCTCCACTTT.